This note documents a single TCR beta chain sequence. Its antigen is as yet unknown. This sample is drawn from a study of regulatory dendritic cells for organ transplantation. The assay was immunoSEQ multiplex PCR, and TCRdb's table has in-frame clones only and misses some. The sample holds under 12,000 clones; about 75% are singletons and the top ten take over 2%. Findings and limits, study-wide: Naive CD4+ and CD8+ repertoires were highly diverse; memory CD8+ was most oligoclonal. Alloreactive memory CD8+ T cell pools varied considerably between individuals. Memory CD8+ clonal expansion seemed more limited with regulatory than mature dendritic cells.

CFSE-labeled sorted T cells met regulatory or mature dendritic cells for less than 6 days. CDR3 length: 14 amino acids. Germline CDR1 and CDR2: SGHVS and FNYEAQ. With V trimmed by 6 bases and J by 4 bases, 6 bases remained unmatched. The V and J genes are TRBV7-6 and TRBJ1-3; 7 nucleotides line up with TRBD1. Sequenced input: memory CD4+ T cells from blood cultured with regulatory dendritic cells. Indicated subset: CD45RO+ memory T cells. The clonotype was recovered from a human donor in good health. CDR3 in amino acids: CASSQQGTGNTIYF. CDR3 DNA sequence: TGTGCCAGCAGTCAACAGGGGACCGGAAACACCATATATTTT.